This T cell receptor (beta chain) came from a study of T-cell reconstitution after alpha-beta-depleted transplantation in children. Findings of the study overall: The origin of alpha-beta T cells about two months after transplant was reportedly several hundred expanded graft clones. T-cell numbers and diversity one year post-transplant derived largely from freshly generated T cells. Elevated TCRbeta diversity at day 60 was traced, in some patients, to surviving recipient T cells and thymic progenitors.

Concerning this clonotype: The antigen is unknown.

As it was prepared, the TCRbeta library received unique molecular identifiers. Each CDR3 protein gets one entry after TCRdb re-called the PCR reads with MiXCR. The sample gives 800,000 to 1,000,000 distinct CDR3 sequences, about 29% of which show up once; under 30% is in the top ten. The CDR3 has 13 residues. Germline lookup yields CDR1 MDHEN and CDR2 SYDVKM. V dropped 5 bases and J dropped 2 bases, with 9 bases sitting between them. V is TRBV28 and J is TRBJ2-5; the D gene is possibly TRBD2 (5 bases). The material was PBMCs, mostly from graft donor cells, obtained 360 days after TCRalphabeta/CD19-depleted stem cell transplant. This receptor was identified in a boy in the first two years of life who had a stem cell transplant for SCID, so the T cells may come from the graft donor. The CDR3 is CASSDGIQETQYF. Written as DNA, the CDR3 is TGTGCCAGCAGTGACGGGATACAAGAGACCCAGTACTTC.